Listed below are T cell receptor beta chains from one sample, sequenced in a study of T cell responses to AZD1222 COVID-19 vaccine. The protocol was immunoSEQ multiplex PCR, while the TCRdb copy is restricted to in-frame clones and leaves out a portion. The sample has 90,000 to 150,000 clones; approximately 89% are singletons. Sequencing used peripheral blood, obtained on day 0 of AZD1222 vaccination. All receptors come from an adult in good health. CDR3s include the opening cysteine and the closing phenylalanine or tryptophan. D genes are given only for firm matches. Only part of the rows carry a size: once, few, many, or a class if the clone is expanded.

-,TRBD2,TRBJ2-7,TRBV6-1,TGTGCCAGCAGTGAAGAGGCTAGCGGGAGTTTCTACGAGCAGTACTTC,CASSEEASGSFYEQYF
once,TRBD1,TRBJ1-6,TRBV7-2,TGTGCCAGCAGCTCCCGGGACAGGGGCTCACCCCTCCACTTT,CASSSRDRGSPLHF
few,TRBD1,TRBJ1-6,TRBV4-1,TGCGCCAGCAGCCACGACGACAGACAGGGGAATTCACCCCTCCACTTT,CASSHDDRQGNSPLHF
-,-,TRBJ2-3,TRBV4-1,TGCGCCAGCAGCCCCGCCCCGGGGGTGGATACGCAGTATTTT,CASSPAPGVDTQYF
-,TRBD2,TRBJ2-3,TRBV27,TGTGCCAGCAGGTCCCCGGGGGGGGCTGGGACAGATACGCAGTATTTT,CASRSPGGAGTDTQYF
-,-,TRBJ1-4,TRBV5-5,TGTGCCAGCAGCGTAGGATCAACTAATGAAAAACTGTTTTTT,CASSVGSTNEKLFF
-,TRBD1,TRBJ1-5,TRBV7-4,TGTGCCAGCAGCTTAGGAGTGCGGCAGGGGGAGCAGCCCCAGCATTTT,CASSLGVRQGEQPQHF
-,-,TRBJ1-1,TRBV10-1,TGCGCCAGCAGCCCCGGGAGGGGAGAGAGGATGAACACTGAAGCTTTCTTT,CASSPGRGERMNTEAFF
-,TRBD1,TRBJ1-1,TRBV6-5,TGTGCCAGCAGACAAACCGGGACAGTGGGAGCTTTCTTT,CASRQTGTVGAFF
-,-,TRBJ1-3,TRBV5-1,TGCGCCAGCCGCCCGGGGGACACGGGACGTGCGGTCATATATTTT,CASRPGDTGRAVIYF
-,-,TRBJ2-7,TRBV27,TGTGCCAGCAGTCCCCTGAATGGGTACGAGCAGTACTTC,CASSPLNGYEQYF
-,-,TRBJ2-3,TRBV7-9,TGTGCCAGCAGCTTAGTTCAGGCAGATACGCAGTATTTT,CASSLVQADTQYF
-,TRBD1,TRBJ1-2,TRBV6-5,TGTGCCAGCAGAAGAGGGACAGACTATGGCTACACCTTC,CASRRGTDYGYTF
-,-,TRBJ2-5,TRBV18,TGTGCCAGCTCAACCCAGGCCGGGGAAACCCAGTACTTC,CASSTQAGETQYF
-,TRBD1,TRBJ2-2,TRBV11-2,TGTGCCAGCAGCTCCCGGGACAGGGGAACCGGGGAGCTGTTTTTT,CASSSRDRGTGELFF
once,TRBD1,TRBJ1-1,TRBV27,TGTGCCAGCAGTCCGACGCAGACAGGGGTTTTGACTGAAGCTTTCTTT,CASSPTQTGVLTEAFF
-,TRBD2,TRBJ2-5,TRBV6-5,TGTGCCAGCAAGGGACTAGCGGGGGGAGAGACCCAGTACTTC,CASKGLAGGETQYF
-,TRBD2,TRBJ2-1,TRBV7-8,TGTGCCAGCAGCTTAGGAGCGGGGGGGCTCAATGAGCAGTTCTTC,CASSLGAGGLNEQFF
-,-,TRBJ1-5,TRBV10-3,TGTGCCATAGGGACGGAAAGAGGCAATCAGCCCCAGCATTTT,CAIGTERGNQPQHF
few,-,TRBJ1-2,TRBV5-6,TGTGCCAGCAGCTTGCGGGGGGGCTATGGCTACACCTTC,CASSLRGGYGYTF
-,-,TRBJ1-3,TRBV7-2,TGTGCCAGCAGCCCCGGGACAACTGGAAACACCATATATTTT,CASSPGTTGNTIYF
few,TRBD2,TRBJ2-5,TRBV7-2,TGTGCCAGCACAGCGGGGGGGCCAGAGACCCAGTACTTC,CASTAGGPETQYF
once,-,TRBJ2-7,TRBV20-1,TGCAGTGCTAGTTCGGGGGTTTTTTACGAGCAGTACTTC,CSASSGVFYEQYF
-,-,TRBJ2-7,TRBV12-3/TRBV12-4,TGTGCCAGCAGTTTAGGCGGCACCTACGAGCAGTACTTC,CASSLGGTYEQYF
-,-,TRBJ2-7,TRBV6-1,TGTGCCAGCAGTGAAGCAGTCGGGGCTTCCTACGAGCAGTACTTC,CASSEAVGASYEQYF
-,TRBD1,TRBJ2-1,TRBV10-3,TGTGCCATCAGCGGACAGGGAGTGTACAATGAGCAGTTCTTC,CAISGQGVYNEQFF
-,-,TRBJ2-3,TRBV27,TGTGCCAGCAGTCCCGCACGAGGGGGAGCAGATACGCAGTATTTT,CASSPARGGADTQYF
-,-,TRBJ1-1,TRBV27,TGTGCCAGCAGGGATCTTACTGAAGCTTTCTTT,CASRDLTEAFF
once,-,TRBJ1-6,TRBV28,TGTGCCAGCAGTCTAAACAGGGATTCACCCCTCCACTTT,CASSLNRDSPLHF
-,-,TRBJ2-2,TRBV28,TGTGCCAGCAGAAAGGGAAGGACCGGGGAGCTGTTTTTT,CASRKGRTGELFF
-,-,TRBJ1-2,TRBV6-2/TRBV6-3,TGTGCCAGCAGTACCCGACAGTTCTCTAACTATGGCTACACCTTC,CASSTRQFSNYGYTF
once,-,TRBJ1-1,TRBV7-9,TGTGCCAGCAGGGGGGGTGAAAGGAACACTGAAGCTTTCTTT,CASRGGERNTEAFF
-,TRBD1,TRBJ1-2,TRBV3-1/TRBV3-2,TGTGCCAGCAGCCAAGCACAGGGGTATGGCTACACCTTC,CASSQAQGYGYTF
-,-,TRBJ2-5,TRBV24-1,TGTGCCACCAGTGATAGGGGGATCCAAGAGACCCAGTACTTC,CATSDRGIQETQYF
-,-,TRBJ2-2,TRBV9,TGTGCCAGCAGCGTAGCAGGTGTCGACACCGGGGAGCTGTTTTTT,CASSVAGVDTGELFF
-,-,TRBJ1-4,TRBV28,TGTGCCAGCAAACCTGCTATAGGGGCTTATGAAAAACTGTTTTTT,CASKPAIGAYEKLFF
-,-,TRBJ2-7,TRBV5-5,TGTGCCAGCACCCTGGGGCCCGGGAGCCACGAGCAGTACTTC,CASTLGPGSHEQYF
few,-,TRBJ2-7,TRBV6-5,TGTGCCAGCAGTTACGAGGGAAGCTACTCCTACGAGCAGTACTTC,CASSYEGSYSYEQYF
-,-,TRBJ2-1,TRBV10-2,TGCGCCAGCTCCCGGAGGGGGGGGAACTCCTACAATGAGCAGTTCTTC,CASSRRGGNSYNEQFF
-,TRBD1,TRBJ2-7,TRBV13,TGTGCCAGCAGCTTAGTTACAGGGGGTGGTTACGAGCAGTACTTC,CASSLVTGGGYEQYF
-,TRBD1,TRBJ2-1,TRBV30,TGTGCCTGGGGTGGGGGACAGAACAATGAGCAGTTCTTC,CAWGGGQNNEQFF
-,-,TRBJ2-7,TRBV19,TGTGCCAGTAGATATGTCGGGGGCGGGGACTCCTACGAGCAGTACTTC,CASRYVGGGDSYEQYF
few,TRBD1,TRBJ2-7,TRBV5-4,TGTGCCAGCGGGACAGGGAACTACGAGCAGTACTTC,CASGTGNYEQYF
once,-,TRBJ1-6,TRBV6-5,TGTGCCAGCAGTTCCGAAGGGAGGGGCAATTCACCCCTCCACTTT,CASSSEGRGNSPLHF
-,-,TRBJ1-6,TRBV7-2,TGTGCCAGCGGTTCGACAGGCCTTAATTCACCCCTCCACTTT,CASGSTGLNSPLHF
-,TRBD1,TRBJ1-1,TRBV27,TGTGCCAGCAGCCCGATCGGACAGGGTGGGACTGAAGCTTTCTTT,CASSPIGQGGTEAFF
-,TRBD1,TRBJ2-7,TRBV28,TGTGCCAGCAGGGCAGCCGGGACAGGGTTCATTGAGCAGTACTTC,CASRAAGTGFIEQYF
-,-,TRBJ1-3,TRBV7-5,TGTGTCAGGTTGAAATATGAGACCTACTCTGGAAACACCATATATTTT,CVRLKYETYSGNTIYF
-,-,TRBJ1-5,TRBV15,TGTGCCACCAGCAGCCGGGTAACCGGTCAGCCCCAGCATTTT,CATSSRVTGQPQHF
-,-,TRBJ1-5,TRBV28,TGTGCCAGCAGTTCCCAGGAGTTTGGGCCCCAGCATTTT,CASSSQEFGPQHF
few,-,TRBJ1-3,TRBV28,TGTGCCAGCAGTTTAGGAGGGCGATTCGGAAACACCATATATTTT,CASSLGGRFGNTIYF
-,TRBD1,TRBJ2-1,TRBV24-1,TGTGCCACCAGTGCGTTTGGGACAGCCTACAATGAGCAGTTCTTC,CATSAFGTAYNEQFF
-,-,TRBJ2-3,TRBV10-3,TGTGCCATCAGTGAGGCCGAGCGCACGCAGTATTTT,CAISEAERTQYF
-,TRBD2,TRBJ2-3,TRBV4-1,TGCGCCAGCAGCCAAGCCGGGGGGGCCACAGATACGCAGTATTTT,CASSQAGGATDTQYF
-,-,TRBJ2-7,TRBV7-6,TGTGCCAGCAGCCTAGGCGGGACGGCAGCCTACGAGCAGTACTTC,CASSLGGTAAYEQYF
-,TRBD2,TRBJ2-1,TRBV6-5,TGTGCCAGCAGTAACCGGACTAGCGGGAGCTATGAGCAGTTCTTC,CASSNRTSGSYEQFF